The clone carrying this T cell receptor beta chain was counted at least ten times. The target antigen is unknown. This CDR3 region has 17 residues. V was clipped by 4 bases and J by 5 bases; unmatched bases: 14. The germline gives CDR1 KGHDR, CDR2 SFDVKD. The data were obtained in a study of identical twins. Study-wide findings and caveats: Excess low generation probability was seen in twin-shared out-of-frame alpha sequences. Excess twin sharing in beta out-of-frame sequences was weaker.

A single record per CDR3 protein comes from TCRdb applying MiXCR to the 5' RACE reads. The sample records about 100,000 distinct CDR3 sequences, 5.9% being singletons. Material for sequencing was memory T cells sorted from blood. The clonotype originates from a woman between 45 and 65 years old in good health. The rearrangement links TRBV24-1 to TRBJ2-7, with TRBD2 matching 9 bases. The CDR3 region is CATSDVSGRLSPDEQYF. The CDR3 DNA reads as TGTGCCACCAGTGACGTGAGCGGGAGGCTTTCCCCGGACGAGCAGTACTTC.